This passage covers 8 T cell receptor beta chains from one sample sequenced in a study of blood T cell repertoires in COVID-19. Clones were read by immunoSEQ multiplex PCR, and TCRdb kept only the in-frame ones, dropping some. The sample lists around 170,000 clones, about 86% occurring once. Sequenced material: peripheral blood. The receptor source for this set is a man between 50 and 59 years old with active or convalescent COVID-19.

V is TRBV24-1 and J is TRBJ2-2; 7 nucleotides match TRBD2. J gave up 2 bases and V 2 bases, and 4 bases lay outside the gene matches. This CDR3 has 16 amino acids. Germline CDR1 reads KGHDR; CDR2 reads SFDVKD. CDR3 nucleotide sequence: TGTGCCACCAGTGATTCGGGCGGGAGTAACACCGGGGAGCTGTTTTTT. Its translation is CATSDSGGSNTGELFF.

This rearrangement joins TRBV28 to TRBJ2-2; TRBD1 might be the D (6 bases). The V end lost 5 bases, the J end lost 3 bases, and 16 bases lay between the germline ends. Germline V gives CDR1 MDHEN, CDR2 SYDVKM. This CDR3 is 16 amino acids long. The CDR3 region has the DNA TGTGCCAGCAGTCCGCAGGGGTATGATTACACCGGGGAGCTGTTTTTT. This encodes CASSPQGYDYTGELFF.

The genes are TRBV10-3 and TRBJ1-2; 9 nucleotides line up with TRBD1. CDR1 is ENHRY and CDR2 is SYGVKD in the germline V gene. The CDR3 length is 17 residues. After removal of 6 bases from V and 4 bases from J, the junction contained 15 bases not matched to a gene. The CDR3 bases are TGTGCCATCAGCCCCATTCACCGGGACAGGGAGATCTATGGCTACACCTTC. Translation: CAISPIHRDREIYGYTF.

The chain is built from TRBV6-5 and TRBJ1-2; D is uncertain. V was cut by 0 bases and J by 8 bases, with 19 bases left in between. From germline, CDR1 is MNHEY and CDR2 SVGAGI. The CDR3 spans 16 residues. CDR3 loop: CASSYSDGNPRQGYTF. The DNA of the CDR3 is TGTGCCAGCAGTTACTCCGACGGGAACCCTCGTCAGGGCTACACCTTC.

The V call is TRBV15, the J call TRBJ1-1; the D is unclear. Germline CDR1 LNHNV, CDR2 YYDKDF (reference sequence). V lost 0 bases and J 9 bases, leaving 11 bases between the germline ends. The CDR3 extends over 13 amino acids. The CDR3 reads CATSRDWVRQAFF. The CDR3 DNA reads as TGTGCCACCAGCAGAGATTGGGTCAGGCAAGCTTTCTTT.

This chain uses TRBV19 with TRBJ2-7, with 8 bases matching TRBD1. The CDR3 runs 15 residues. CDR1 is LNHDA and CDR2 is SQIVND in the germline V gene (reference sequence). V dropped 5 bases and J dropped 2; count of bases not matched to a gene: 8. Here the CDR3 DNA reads TGTGCCAGTAGTGGACAGGGAGGAGTTCCCTACGAGCAGTACTTC. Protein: CASSGQGGVPYEQYF.

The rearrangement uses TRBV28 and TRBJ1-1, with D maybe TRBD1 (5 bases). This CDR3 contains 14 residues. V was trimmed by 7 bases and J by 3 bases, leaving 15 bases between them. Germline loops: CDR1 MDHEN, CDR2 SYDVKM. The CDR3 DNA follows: TGTGCCAGCACCATCGGGGGGACCCACACTGAAGCTTTCTTT. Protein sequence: CASTIGGTHTEAFF.

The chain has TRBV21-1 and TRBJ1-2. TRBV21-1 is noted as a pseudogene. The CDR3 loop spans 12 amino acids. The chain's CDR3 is CASSKGGGGYTF. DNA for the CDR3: TGTGCCAGCAGCAAAGGGGGAGGGGGCTACACCTTC.